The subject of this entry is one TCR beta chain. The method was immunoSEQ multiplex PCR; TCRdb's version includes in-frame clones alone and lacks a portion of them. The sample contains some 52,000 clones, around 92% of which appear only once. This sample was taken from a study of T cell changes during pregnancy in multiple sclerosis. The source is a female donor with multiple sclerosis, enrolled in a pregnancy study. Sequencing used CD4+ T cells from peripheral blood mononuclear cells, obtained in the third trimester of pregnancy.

For the CDR3, the DNA is TGTGCCAGTAGTTCATACAGGGGGGGGTCCTACAATGAGCAGTTCTTC. This sequence encodes CASSSYRGGSYNEQFF. The chain links TRBV19 to TRBJ2-1; D may be TRBD1 (8 bases). The germline V and J ends were trimmed by 5 bases and 1 base, with 15 bases remaining between them. Germline lookup yields CDR1 LNHDA and CDR2 SQIVND (reference sequence). The CDR3 is 16 residues long. Drawing the rest from reference TRBV19 and TRBJ2-1, the complete variable domain is DGGITQSPKYLFRKEGQNVTLSCEQNLNHDAMYWYRQDPGQGLRLIYYSQIVNDFQKGDIAEGYSVSREKKESFPLTVTSAQKNPTAFYLCASSSYRGGSYNEQFFGPGTRLTVL.